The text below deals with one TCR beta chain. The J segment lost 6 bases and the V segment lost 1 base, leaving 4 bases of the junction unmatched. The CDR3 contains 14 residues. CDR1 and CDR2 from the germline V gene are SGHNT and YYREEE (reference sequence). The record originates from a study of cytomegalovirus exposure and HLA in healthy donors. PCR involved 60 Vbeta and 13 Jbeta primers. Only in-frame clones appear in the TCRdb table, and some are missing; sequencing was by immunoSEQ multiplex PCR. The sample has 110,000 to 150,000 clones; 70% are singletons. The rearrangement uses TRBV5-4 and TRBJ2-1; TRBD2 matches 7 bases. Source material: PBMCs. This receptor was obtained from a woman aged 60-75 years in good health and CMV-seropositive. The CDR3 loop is CASSLRLAANEQFF. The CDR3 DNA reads TGTGCCAGCAGCTTGCGGCTAGCGGCCAATGAGCAGTTCTTC.